These 19 T cell receptor beta chains share one sample of origin, sequenced in a study of blood T cell repertoires in COVID-19. Repertoires were generated with immunoSEQ multiplex PCR, while TCRdb's copy carries only in-frame clones and drops some. The sample yields about 250,000 clones, around 81% seen once. The specimen sequenced was peripheral blood. The receptors come from a man in his forties or fifties with active or convalescent COVID-19.

The chain joins TRBV7-9 to TRBJ2-2; unclear D gene. Germline values: CDR1 SEHNR, CDR2 FQNEAQ (reference sequence). This CDR3 has 16 residues. Trimming stripped 6 bases from V and 1 base from J, with 15 bases between. The CDR3 nucleotides read TGTGCCAGCAGTTCGGCCGCGCGGCAGAACACCGGGGAGCTGTTTTTT. Translated, it gives CASSSAARQNTGELFF. Looking up the rest from reference TRBV7-9 and TRBJ2-2 gives the full variable domain: DTGVSQNPRHKITKRGQNVTFRCDPISEHNRLYWYRQTLGQGPEFLTYFQNEAQLEKSRLLSDRFSAERPKGSFSTLEIQRTEQGDSAMYLCASSSAARQNTGELFFGEGSRLTVL.

The chain has TRBV19 and TRBJ2-5; TRBD2 might be the D (6 bases). CDR1 is LNHDA and CDR2 is SQIVND in the germline V gene (reference sequence). The V end was cut by 5 bases, the J end by 5 bases, with 15 bases between. This CDR3 has 14 amino acids. The CDR3 bases are TGTGCCAGTAGTCCCGTGGGGGGAGGCGAGACCCAGTACTTC. Translated, it gives CASSPVGGGETQYF.

The rearrangement links TRBV11-3 to TRBJ2-1; 8 nucleotides match TRBD2. This CDR3 is 17 amino acids long. J lost 7 bases, V lost 8 bases, and 19 bases had no gene match. Germline CDR1 is SGHNT and CDR2 is YENEEA. CDR3 protein: CASLWAPHRGGPNEQFF. The CDR3 nucleotides read TGTGCCAGCTTGTGGGCCCCGCACCGGGGGGGCCCGAATGAGCAGTTCTTC.

The rearrangement joins TRBV27 to TRBJ2-3; 8 nucleotides agree with TRBD1. The CDR3 extends over 17 amino acids. J lost 3 bases, V lost 4 bases, and 12 bases had no gene match. CDR1 and CDR2 (germline): MNHEY, SMNVEV (reference sequence). The CDR3 region is CASSWGRSDRATDTQYF. The DNA for the CDR3 is TGTGCCAGCAGTTGGGGCCGATCGGACAGGGCAACAGATACGCAGTATTTT.

The chain joins TRBV10-3 to TRBJ1-1, with D uncertain. The CDR3 runs 13 residues. Germline V gene lookup returns CDR1 ENHRY and CDR2 SYGVKD. V was shortened by 6 bases and J by 7 bases, with 15 bases between the two germline ends. The CDR3 DNA follows: TGTGCCATCAGGGCGCGGGAGGCGGATGAAGCTTTCTTT. Its translation is CAIRAREADEAFF.

The chain joins TRBV5-1 to TRBJ2-5; the match to TRBD2 covers 11 bases. V was clipped by 4 bases and J by 0 bases; unmatched bases: 5. Germline V CDR1 and CDR2: SGHRS, YFSETQ. The CDR3 totals 16 residues. CDR3 sequence (DNA): TGCGCCAGCAGCCCTCTAGCGGGGGGCTACCAAGAGACCCAGTACTTC. Amino acid sequence: CASSPLAGGYQETQYF. The variable domain in full, completed from reference TRBV5-1 and TRBJ2-5, reads KAGVTQTPRYLIKTRGQQVTLSCSPISGHRSVSWYQQTPGQGLQFLFEYFSETQRNKGNFPGRFSGRQFSNSRSEMNVSTLELGDSALYLCASSPLAGGYQETQYFGPGTRLLVL.

The V call is TRBV7-9, the J call TRBJ2-1; D is unclear. Trimming took off 3 bases at V and 4 bases at J, with 13 bases between the two ends. CDR1 is SEHNR, CDR2 FQNEAQ, per germline (reference sequence). The CDR3 contains 15 residues. The CDR3 reads CASSLYPRSYNEQFF. As DNA, the CDR3 is TGTGCCAGCAGCTTGTATCCTAGGAGTTACAATGAGCAGTTCTTC.

V and J are TRBV24-1 and TRBJ1-2, with TRBD1 identical over 11 bases. The J segment lost 6 bases and the V segment lost 4 bases, leaving 9 bases of the junction unmatched. This CDR3 has 16 residues. Per germline, CDR1 KGHDR and CDR2 SFDVKD. CDR3 DNA: TGTGCCACCAGTGAGCCCTCCTGGACAGGGGGCGATGGCTACACCTTC. It yields the protein CATSEPSWTGGDGYTF.

This clone was counted between two and nine times. This chain uses TRBV7-2 with TRBJ2-7, with a possible D match to TRBD1 (6 bases). Germline CDR1 reads SGHTA; CDR2 reads FQGNSA. The CDR3 length is 14 residues. Trimming stripped 5 bases from V and 0 bases from J, with 11 bases between. The CDR3 protein is CASSPGHSSYEQYF. The CDR3, as DNA: TGTGCCAGCAGCCCGGGACATTCCTCCTACGAGCAGTACTTC. Full variable domain (missing parts from reference TRBV7-2 and TRBJ2-7): GAGVSQSPSNKVTEKGKDVELRCDPISGHTALYWYRQSLGQGLEFLIYFQGNSAPDKSGLPSDRFSAERTGGSVSTLTIQRTQQEDSAVYLCASSPGHSSYEQYFGPGTRLTVT.

The V call is TRBV3-1 (or the pseudogene TRBV3-2), the J call TRBJ2-1; no clear D. This CDR3 contains 14 residues. CDR1 is LGHDT, CDR2 YNNKEL, per germline (reference sequence). V dropped 4 bases and J dropped 4 bases, with 11 bases sitting between them. This chain's CDR3 is CASSPAGRYNEQFF. The CDR3 DNA reads TGTGCCAGCAGCCCCGCAGGTCGGTACAATGAGCAGTTCTTC.

The chain employs TRBV7-3 and TRBJ1-2; 8 nucleotides line up with TRBD1. This CDR3 has 13 residues. The germline gives CDR1 SGHTA, CDR2 FQGTGA. Trimming took 4 bases from V and 8 from J; bases not matched to a gene: 6. CDR3 region: CASSSGQGGGYTF. The DNA for the CDR3 is TGTGCCAGCAGCTCCGGACAGGGAGGAGGCTACACCTTC.

V usage is TRBV2 and J usage is TRBJ1-4, with 7 bases matching TRBD1. V shed 6 bases and J 3 bases; nucleotides not matched to a gene: 4. Germline CDR1 reads SNHLY; CDR2 reads FYNNEI. This CDR3 comprises 14 residues. CDR3 nucleotides: TGTGCCAGCAGCCGACAGGGCCCTAATGAAAAACTGTTTTTT. This encodes CASSRQGPNEKLFF.

The rearrangement uses TRBV5-1 and TRBJ1-2, with 8 bases lining up with TRBD1. CDR1 is SGHRS, CDR2 YFSETQ, per germline. The J segment lost 6 bases and the V segment lost 0 bases, leaving 7 bases of the junction unmatched. The length of the CDR3 is 15 residues. CDR3 sequence: CASSLAQGARDGYTF. The CDR3 bases are TGCGCCAGCAGCTTGGCCCAGGGGGCAAGGGATGGCTACACCTTC.

The genes are TRBV20-1 and TRBJ1-2; D gene unclear. V lost 8 bases, J lost 2 bases, and 9 bases lay in between. CDR3 length: 11 residues. In germline, CDR1 is DFQATT, CDR2 SNEGSKA (reference sequence). The CDR3 coding sequence is TGCAGTCTCAGGTCCAACTATGGCTACACCTTC. Amino acids: CSLRSNYGYTF.

The chain couples TRBV18 to TRBJ2-7; D call uncertain. This CDR3 is 12 amino acids long. Germline V gene sequence: CDR1 KGHSH, CDR2 LQKENI. V dropped 4 bases and J dropped 4 bases, with 8 bases sitting between them. The CDR3 nucleotides read TGTGCCAGCTCACTTACAAATTACGAGCAGTACTTC. Translated: CASSLTNYEQYF.

The CDR3, as DNA: TGTGCCAGCAGTCTTCTGATCGGGACCTACAATGAGCAGTTCTTC. Translation: CASSLLIGTYNEQFF. The chain joins TRBV7-9 to TRBJ2-1, with D possibly matching TRBD2 (5 bases). V lost 6 bases and J lost 2, with 14 bases in between. This CDR3 contains 15 residues. Germline V gene data show CDR1 as SEHNR and CDR2 as FQNEAQ (reference sequence). Supplemented by reference TRBV7-9 and TRBJ2-1, the full variable domain reads DTGVSQNPRHKITKRGQNVTFRCDPISEHNRLYWYRQTLGQGPEFLTYFQNEAQLEKSRLLSDRFSAERPKGSFSTLEIQRTEQGDSAMYLCASSLLIGTYNEQFFGPGTRLTVL.

The chain uses TRBV12-5 and TRBJ1-2; TRBD1 matches at 7 bases. CDR3 length: 14 amino acids. Looked up from germline, CDR1 is LGHNT and CDR2 is FRNRAP. The trim removed 5 bases at V and 2 bases at J, leaving 5 bases unmatched. The CDR3 loop reads CASGPPGQNYGYTF. The CDR3 nucleotides are TGTGCTAGTGGTCCCCCGGGACAGAACTATGGCTACACCTTC.

V and J are TRBV12-5 and TRBJ1-2; TRBD1 matches at 7 bases. Germline V lookup: CDR1 LGHNT, CDR2 FRNRAP. Trimming took 6 bases from V and 3 from J; bases not matched to a gene: 4. CDR3 length: 13 residues. The CDR3 loop reads CASGSGTDYGYTF. The CDR3 coding sequence is TGTGCTAGTGGGTCCGGGACAGACTATGGCTACACCTTC.

This clone was detected once. The rearrangement joins TRBV6-6 to TRBJ1-6; 7 nucleotides agree with TRBD1. Germline-derived CDR1 and CDR2 are MNHNY and SVGAGI (reference sequence). Unmatched junction bases numbered 13, after V lost 5 bases and J lost 0 bases. The CDR3 loop spans 19 amino acids. CDR3 region: CASSRGEQGLNSYNSPLHF. As DNA, the CDR3 is TGTGCCAGCAGTCGAGGGGAACAGGGGCTCAACTCCTATAATTCACCCCTCCACTTT.